What follows describes a single T cell receptor beta chain. What it binds is not known. This sample includes further DNA sequences coding for the same CDR3. These data come from a study of CD8+ T cells in alopecia areata. In the study overall: Those treated were given oral tofacitinib at 5 to 10 mg twice daily.

Findings and limits, study-wide: For lesional scalp, especially alopecia totalis/universalis, clonality was higher than in normal scalp.

RNA extraction was followed by reverse transcription into cDNA, which acted as the sequencing template. The method was immunoSEQ multiplex PCR; TCRdb's version includes in-frame clones alone and lacks a portion of them. The table has tens of thousands of clones, about three fifths seen once. The sample was CD8+ T cells sorted from blood, taken at week 0. The receptor was isolated from a human donor with alopecia areata.

The CDR3 bases are TGTGCCAGCAGTTTTGCGGGTAGCAATCAGCCCCAGCATTTT. Protein product: CASSFAGSNQPQHF. This chain links TRBV27 with TRBJ1-5; D remains unclear. The V gene's germline CDR1 is MNHEY and CDR2 SMNVEV (reference sequence). This CDR3 contains 14 residues. Trimming took 3 bases from V and 0 from J, leaving 6 bases between them.